This T cell receptor (beta chain) originates from a study of blood T cell repertoires in COVID-19 (dated by TCRdb to the early 2020s). For context, the study as a whole: The collaborator samples originated in the United States, Italy and Spain and spanned the acute and convalescent phases of COVID-19. Deeply sampled blood TCRbeta repertoires from subjects exposed to, actively infected with, or recovered from COVID-19 were included in the dataset. The prospective study material was composed of cDNA or gDNA derived from T cells, B-cell-depleted T cells, or PBMCs. HLA class I and class II types, where available, came from metadata supplied by the sample provider rather than from assay-based typing. A freely available public database, intended as a resource for researchers studying the immune response to SARS-CoV-2, is where the repertoires were released. Nearly every sample came with metadata listing a de-identified subject ID, COVID-19 status, age in years and sex. The samples were drawn from two sources: the first 160 participants of the ongoing ImmuneRACE study, and fewer than 1,500 subjects contributed by 6 global collaborators.

A note on this clone: Its antigen is not yet known. Nothing much larger sits one base from this clone, and base qualities are not available.

Enrolling through a virtual design, the prospective study's participants ranged in age from about 18 to 100 years and lived across more than 20 United States geographic areas. Cohort assignment in the prospective study relied on participant-reported clinical history from a screening survey and a study questionnaire. For ImmuneRACE Cohort 3, a participant was defined as recovered based on two consecutive negative NP/OP PCR tests, clearance by a healthcare professional, or resolution of symptoms. Each participant in the prospective study had whole blood, serum and a nasopharyngeal or oropharyngeal swab collected by mobile phlebotomists. Participants in the prospective study had the option to provide additional blood draws and questionnaires over a roughly 2-month period. Before DNA extraction, blood samples from the prospective study were shipped at room temperature or frozen. The immunoSEQ Assay, a bias-controlled multiplex PCR, was used to amplify TCRbeta CDR3 regions from genomic DNA. The authors processed their data as follows. The number of nucleated cells in each sample was estimated by amplification of reference gene primers within the assay. Sequence reads were collapsed and filtered to measure the absolute abundance of every unique TCRbeta CDR3 rearrangement. For each sample, productive Simpson clonality was calculated as the square root of Simpson's diversity index across productive rearrangements. TCRdb's version of the immuneACCESS table is confined to in-frame rearrangements and falls short of the full clone set. An unresolved V gene accounts for under half of the shortfall where checked; the remainder is of unknown origin. V and J calls and clone size come straight from that table; D and trimming were deduced from the DNA. Here the sample has about 160,000 clones; around 89% occur a single time. The ten largest clones represent 6.6% of the sample.

Points the paper makes about the study in general: The amount of clinical and demographic metadata varied by source and participant and was provided uncurated.

The TCR originated in a woman in her forties or fifties who had recovered from COVID-19. Sequencing used PBMCs or T cells enriched from blood (not recorded which).

In nucleotides, the sequence is TGTGCCAGCAGCACGACTAGCGGGCTCCTCGGGGAGCTGTTTTTT. It translates as CASSTTSGLLGELFF. The V and J genes are TRBV11-3 and TRBJ2-2; the junction holds 10 bases that match TRBD2. CDR1 SGHNT and CDR2 YENEEA are derived from the germline V gene. The CDR3 sequence holds 15 residues, the cysteine and phenylalanine included. The CDR3 DNA has 45 bases and is translated from base 1. V has 5 bases trimmed and J has 7 bases trimmed; junction bases matching no gene number 7.